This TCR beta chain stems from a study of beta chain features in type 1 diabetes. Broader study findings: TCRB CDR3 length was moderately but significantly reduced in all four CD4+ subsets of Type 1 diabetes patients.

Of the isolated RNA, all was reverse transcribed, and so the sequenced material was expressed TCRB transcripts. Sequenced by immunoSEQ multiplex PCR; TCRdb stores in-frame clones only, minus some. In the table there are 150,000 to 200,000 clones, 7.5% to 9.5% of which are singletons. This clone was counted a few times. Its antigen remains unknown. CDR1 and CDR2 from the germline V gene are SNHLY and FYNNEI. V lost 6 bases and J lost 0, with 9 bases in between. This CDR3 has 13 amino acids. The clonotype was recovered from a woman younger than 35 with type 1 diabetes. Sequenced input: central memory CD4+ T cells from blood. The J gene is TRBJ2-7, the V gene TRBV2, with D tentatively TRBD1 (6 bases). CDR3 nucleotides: TGTGCCAGCAGGTCACAGGGCTCCTACGAGCAGTACTTC. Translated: CASRSQGSYEQYF.